A single sample gave rise to the 26 T cell receptor beta chains below, sequenced in a study of cytomegalovirus exposure and HLA in healthy donors. The PCR made use of 60 Vbeta and 13 Jbeta primers. Sequencing used immunoSEQ multiplex PCR; TCRdb keeps in-frame clones, though not all of them. Among fewer than 200,000 clones listed, about three quarters were seen once. The sample consisted of PBMCs. These TCRs come from a middle-aged man in good health and CMV-seronegative.

This chain connects TRBV6-5 to TRBJ1-5; TRBD1 might be the D (5 bases). V was cut by 7 bases and J by 5 bases, with 12 bases left in between. The CDR3 extends over 13 amino acids. In germline, CDR1 is MNHEY, CDR2 SVGAGI. The CDR3 reads CASTGAGYQPQHF. The CDR3 DNA reads TGTGCCAGCACTGGGGCAGGGTATCAGCCCCAGCATTTT.

The V call is TRBV29-1, the J call TRBJ2-3; 7 bases are a match to TRBD2. The length of the CDR3 is 15 residues. With V trimmed by 4 bases and J by 4 bases, 11 bases remained unmatched. CDR1 and CDR2 from the germline V gene are SQVTM and ANQGSEA. The CDR3 loop is CSVALKLAIPDTQYF. The DNA of the CDR3 is TGCAGCGTTGCCCTAAAACTAGCGATCCCAGATACGCAGTATTTT.

This sequence joins TRBV27 and TRBJ2-5; 7 bases match TRBD1. V lost 6 bases and J lost 3; bases outside the gene matches: 10. The CDR3 sequence is 15 residues long. Germline V gene lookup returns CDR1 MNHEY and CDR2 SMNVEV (reference sequence). Here the CDR3 DNA reads TGTGCCAGCAGAGTAAGCTCGACAGGGAAAGAGACCCAGTACTTC. Translated, it gives CASRVSSTGKETQYF.

This rearrangement joins TRBV5-1 to TRBJ2-1; 10 bases map to TRBD2. Trimming removed 0 bases from V and 4 bases from J; junction bases left unmatched: 4. Germline lookup yields CDR1 SGHRS and CDR2 YFSETQ. The CDR3 runs 16 residues. In DNA, the CDR3 is TGCGCCAGCAGCTTGGGTAGCGGGGGGAAATACAATGAGCAGTTCTTC. This sequence encodes CASSLGSGGKYNEQFF. Filled out from reference TRBV5-1 and TRBJ2-1, the complete variable domain reads KAGVTQTPRYLIKTRGQQVTLSCSPISGHRSVSWYQQTPGQGLQFLFEYFSETQRNKGNFPGRFSGRQFSNSRSEMNVSTLELGDSALYLCASSLGSGGKYNEQFFGPGTRLTVL.

V usage is TRBV21-1 and J usage is TRBJ1-5. TRBV21-1 is flagged as a pseudogene. The CDR3 runs 16 residues. The CDR3 DNA follows: TGTGCCAGCAGCAAAGGGGAGGGGCAGTCCGGTCAGCCCCAGCATTTT. Translating gives CASSKGEGQSGQPQHF.

The rearrangement links TRBV27 to TRBJ2-2, with 9 bases identical to TRBD1. After removal of 5 bases from V and 7 bases from J, the junction contained 11 bases not matched to a gene. CDR1 and CDR2 from the germline V gene are MNHEY and SMNVEV (reference sequence). This CDR3 region has 16 residues. CDR3 nucleotides: TGTGCCAGCAGTCCCGGGACAGGGAGTCAGTACGGGGAGCTGTTTTTT. This encodes CASSPGTGSQYGELFF.

This clone has just a few counts. The chain couples TRBV30 to TRBJ1-1; TRBD1 is a possible D gene (5 bases). From germline, CDR1 is GTSNPN and CDR2 SVGIG (reference sequence). This CDR3 has 13 residues. V was trimmed by 3 bases and J by 1 base, leaving 9 bases between them. CDR3 amino acids: CAWSETENTEAFF. As DNA, the CDR3 is TGTGCCTGGAGCGAGACAGAGAACACTGAAGCTTTCTTT.

The sample holds one count of this clone. V gene TRBV5-4 combines with J gene TRBJ1-4, with a weak D call TRBD1 (5 bases). Per the germline V gene, CDR1 is SGHNT and CDR2 is YYREEE (reference sequence). V shed 0 bases and J shed 8 bases, with 14 bases lying between them. CDR3 length: 15 amino acids. Here the CDR3 DNA reads TGTGCCAGCAGCTTGGATCAGGGTCTAGAAGAAAAACTGTTTTTT. Its protein product is CASSLDQGLEEKLFF. Combining the CDR3 with reference TRBV5-4 and TRBJ1-4 gives the whole variable domain ETGVTQSPTHLIKTRGQQVTLRCSSQSGHNTVSWYQQALGQGPQFIFQYYREEENGRGNFPPRFSGLQFPNYSSELNVNALELDDSALYLCASSLDQGLEEKLFFGSGTQLSVL.

The chain combines TRBV11-2 with TRBJ2-2; 7 bases match TRBD2. Germline V gene lookup returns CDR1 SGHAT and CDR2 FQNNGV. The CDR3 length is 15 residues. The V gene end was trimmed by 0 bases and the J gene end by 3 bases; junction bases not matched to a gene: 1. As DNA, the CDR3 is TGTGCCAGCAGCTTAGACCGGGGGGACACCGGGGAGCTGTTTTTT. This sequence encodes CASSLDRGDTGELFF.

The chain carries TRBV11-3 and TRBJ2-3, with 8 bases that match TRBD1. Germline V gene sequence: CDR1 SGHNT, CDR2 YENEEA. V lost 5 bases and J lost 6; bases outside the gene matches: 13. The CDR3 runs to 16 residues. The CDR3 spells CASSHGTQGARDTQYF. The CDR3 DNA reads as TGTGCCAGCAGCCACGGGACCCAGGGGGCGAGGGATACGCAGTATTTT.

The sample holds a few counts of this clone. This chain links TRBV29-1 with TRBJ2-5; D perhaps matches TRBD2 (5 bases). The CDR3 has 14 residues. V was cut by 7 bases and J by 5 bases, with 20 bases left in between. CDR1 is SQVTM and CDR2 is ANQGSEA in the germline V gene. The CDR3 sequence is CSAGGRGLVETQYF. In nucleotides, the CDR3 is TGCAGCGCTGGTGGTCGGGGATTGGTTGAGACCCAGTACTTC. Full variable domain (missing parts from reference TRBV29-1 and TRBJ2-5): SAVISQKPSRDICQRGTSLTIQCQVDSQVTMMFWYRQQPGQSLTLIATANQGSEATYESGFVIDKFPISRPNLTFSTLTVSNMSPEDSSIYLCSAGGRGLVETQYFGPGTRLLVL.

This clone showed up just once. The junction and the germline gene differ at one end; a read error may be behind it. The V gene is TRBV6-5, the J gene TRBJ2-5, with D perhaps TRBD2 (5 bases). CDR3 length equals 11 residues. Germline CDR1 reads MNHEY; CDR2 reads SVGAGI. The CDR3 nucleotides are TGTGCCAGCAGCCGGGGAGAGATCCAGTACTTC. Translated: CASSRGEIQYF.

This rearrangement joins TRBV5-1 to TRBJ2-1, with 10 bases matching TRBD2. The germline gives CDR1 SGHRS, CDR2 YFSETQ. This CDR3 region has 16 residues. J was trimmed by 5 bases and V by 0 bases; bases with no gene match: 5. DNA of the CDR3: TGCGCCAGCAGCTTGGCCCTAGCGGGGGAGAACAATGAGCAGTTCTTC. This encodes CASSLALAGENNEQFF.

The V and J genes are TRBV15 and TRBJ2-3; TRBD2 aligns across 8 bases. Germline V lookup: CDR1 LNHNV, CDR2 YYDKDF (reference sequence). The CDR3 has 16 amino acids. Germline trimming cut 1 base from V and 3 bases from J; bases unmatched to any gene: 6. As DNA, the CDR3 is TGTGCCACCAGCAGAGCAAGCGGGAGTGGTACAGATACGCAGTATTTT. Amino acids: CATSRASGSGTDTQYF.

The rearrangement uses TRBV20-1 and TRBJ1-2, with a tentative D call TRBD1 (5 bases). The CDR3 contains 11 residues. Trimming stripped 5 bases from V and 4 bases from J, with 8 bases between. CDR1 and CDR2 from the germline V gene are DFQATT and SNEGSKA (reference sequence). The CDR3 is CSAEQAYGYTF. CDR3 in DNA: TGCAGTGCTGAACAGGCCTATGGCTACACCTTC.

This chain joins TRBV19 and TRBJ2-5; TRBD2 matches at 12 bases. The CDR3 runs to 17 residues. V shed 3 bases, J shed 1 base, and the junction held 6 bases outside the gene matches. CDR1 and CDR2 (germline): LNHDA, SQIVND (reference sequence). The CDR3 sequence: CASSMGTSGSFQETQYF. The CDR3 nucleotides read TGTGCCAGTAGTATGGGGACTAGCGGGTCATTCCAAGAGACCCAGTACTTC.

This chain uses TRBV10-3 with TRBJ1-3, with D hard to call. Germline V lookup: CDR1 ENHRY, CDR2 SYGVKD. V shed 4 bases and J shed 0 bases, with 7 bases lying between them. This CDR3 has 14 amino acids. CDR3 sequence: CAISGLSSGNTIYF. In DNA form, the CDR3 reads TGTGCCATCAGTGGACTTTCCTCTGGAAACACCATATATTTT.

The chain couples TRBV7-2 to TRBJ1-2; 8 bases map to TRBD1. The germline CDR1 and CDR2 sequences are SGHTA and FQGNSA. The CDR3 consists of 14 residues. Trimming took 1 base from V and 8 from J; bases not matched to a gene: 6. This CDR3 is CASSLGTGWEGYTF. The CDR3 coding sequence is TGTGCCAGCAGCTTAGGGACAGGGTGGGAGGGCTACACCTTC.

The chain couples TRBV7-5 to TRBJ2-3; the table assigns TRBD2, which was not confirmed against the DNA. TRBV7-5 is a pseudogene locus. This CDR3 has 16 residues. CDR3 DNA sequence: TGTGCCAGAAGCTCCCAAGCGGGGGATAACACAGATACGCAGTATTTT. This gives the protein CARSSQAGDNTDTQYF.

This clone has a single count. The J gene is TRBJ2-2, the V gene TRBV19; a possible D gene is TRBD1 (6 bases). The CDR3 has 14 residues. The germline CDR1 and CDR2 sequences are LNHDA and SQIVND (reference sequence). Trimming pared 2 bases from V and 5 bases from J, leaving 9 bases between. Here the CDR3 reads CASSISGVTGELFF. CDR3 coding DNA: TGTGCCAGTAGTATATCAGGGGTTACCGGGGAGCTGTTTTTT.

The V gene is TRBV10-3, the J gene TRBJ2-5; 10 positions agree with TRBD1. The CDR3 is made up of 17 amino acids. Germline V gene sequence: CDR1 ENHRY, CDR2 SYGVKD. The V and J ends lost 4 bases and 4 bases, in that order; junction bases with no gene match: 12. This CDR3 is CAISGRGTGEFGETQYF. CDR3 nucleotide sequence: TGTGCCATCAGTGGCAGGGGGACAGGGGAGTTCGGAGAGACCCAGTACTTC.

This chain connects TRBV7-9 to TRBJ1-3; 8 positions agree with TRBD1. After removal of 5 bases from V and 4 bases from J, the junction contained 7 bases not matched to a gene. This CDR3 comprises 15 residues. The germline V gene encodes CDR1 SEHNR and CDR2 FQNEAQ (reference sequence). The CDR3 nucleotides read TGTGCCAGCAGCGCCCAGGGGGCGCGCGGAAACACCATATATTTT. It specifies CASSAQGARGNTIYF.

As DNA, the CDR3 is TGTGCCAGCAGTTTTAGGTGGGCGGGGGGGCAGGATGAGCAGTTCTTC. It codes for CASSFRWAGGQDEQFF. The chain links TRBV9 to TRBJ2-1; TRBD2 matches at 9 bases. The CDR3 loop spans 16 amino acids. Germline values: CDR1 SGDLS, CDR2 YYNGEE. The ends lost 5 bases at V and 8 bases at J; junction bases unmatched: 14.

The chain couples TRBV28 to TRBJ2-1; D gene uncertain. The CDR3 loop spans 10 amino acids. Deletions cut 5 bases from V and 7 bases from J, with 3 bases between. The germline V gene has CDR1 MDHEN and CDR2 SYDVKM. CDR3 protein: CASSRNEQFF. The CDR3 DNA reads as TGTGCCAGCAGTCGGAATGAGCAGTTCTTC.

This chain uses TRBV4-3 with TRBJ2-7; TRBD1 agrees at 9 bases. J lost 5 bases, V lost 4 bases, and 9 bases had no gene match. The CDR3 loop spans 15 amino acids. Germline V CDR1 and CDR2: LGHNA, YSLEER. CDR3 sequence (DNA): TGCGCCAGCAGCCTCACGGGACAGGGAAGCGACGAGCAGTACTTC. Residues: CASSLTGQGSDEQYF.

This chain uses TRBV5-4 with TRBJ2-2; 11 nucleotides agree with TRBD2. V lost 7 bases, J lost 7 bases, and 9 bases stayed unmatched. In germline, CDR1 is SGHNT, CDR2 YYREEE (reference sequence). There are 15 residues in the CDR3. The CDR3 spells CASGTSGSRDGELFF. The CDR3 bases are TGTGCCAGCGGAACTAGCGGGAGTAGGGACGGGGAGCTGTTTTTT.